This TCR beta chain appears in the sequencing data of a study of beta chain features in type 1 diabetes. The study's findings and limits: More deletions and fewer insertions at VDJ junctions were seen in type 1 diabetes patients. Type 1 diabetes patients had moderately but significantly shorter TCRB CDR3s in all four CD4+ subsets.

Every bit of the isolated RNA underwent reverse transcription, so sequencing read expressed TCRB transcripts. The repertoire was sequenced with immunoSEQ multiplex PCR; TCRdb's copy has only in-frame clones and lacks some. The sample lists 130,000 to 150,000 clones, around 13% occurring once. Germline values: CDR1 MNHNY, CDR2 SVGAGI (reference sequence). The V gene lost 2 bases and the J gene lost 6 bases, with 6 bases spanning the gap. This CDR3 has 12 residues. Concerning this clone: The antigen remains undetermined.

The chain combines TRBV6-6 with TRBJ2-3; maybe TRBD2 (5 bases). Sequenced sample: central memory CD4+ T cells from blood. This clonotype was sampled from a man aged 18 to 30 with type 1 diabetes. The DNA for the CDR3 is TGTGCCAGCAGTTACACTAGGGATACGCAGTATTTT. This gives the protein CASSYTRDTQYF.